The 12 T cell receptor beta chains in this list originate from one sample, sequenced in a study of T cell repertoires in cytomegalovirus infection. Each CDR3 protein is one row after TCRdb ran MiXCR on the reads. Here the sample spans 200,000 to 300,000 distinct CDR3 sequences, roughly 15% being singletons. The sample was PBMCs. These receptors all stem from a human donor in good health (CMV status not recorded). Some clones in this sample may be carry-over from other donors' samples.

This clonotype was recorded many times. The rearrangement joins TRBV4-2 to TRBJ2-7; 11 positions match TRBD2. J lost 0 bases, V lost 1 base, and 8 bases had no gene match. Germline CDR1 reads LGHNA; CDR2 reads YNFKEQ. This CDR3 spans 18 amino acids. The CDR3 bases are TGTGCCAGCAGCCAAGCCGGGACTAGCGGAATCAGCTCCTACGAGCAGTACTTC. Its protein is CASSQAGTSGISSYEQYF.

This clonotype showed up many times. The chain recombines TRBV7-6 with TRBJ2-7; TRBD2 might be the D (6 bases). The CDR3 loop spans 16 amino acids. The germline V and J ends were trimmed by 1 base and 0 bases, with 13 bases remaining between them. Germline V gene lookup returns CDR1 SGHVS and CDR2 FNYEAQ. The CDR3 region has the DNA TGTGCCAGCAGCTTAGGAGGTAGCGGATACTCCTACGAGCAGTACTTC. Translating it yields CASSLGGSGYSYEQYF. Supplemented by reference TRBV7-6 and TRBJ2-7, the full variable domain reads GAGVSQSPRYKVTKRGQDVALRCDPISGHVSLYWYRQALGQGPEFLTYFNYEAQQDKSGLPNDRFSAERPEGSISTLTIQRTEQRDSAMYRCASSLGGSGYSYEQYFGPGTRLTVT.

V and J are TRBV19 and TRBJ2-1, with 10 bases lining up with TRBD1. V lost 3 bases, J lost 8 bases, and 1 base stayed unmatched. Germline CDR1 LNHDA, CDR2 SQIVND (reference sequence). This CDR3 is built from 13 residues. CDR3 sequence reads: CASSMGQGYEQFF. CDR3 nucleotide sequence: TGTGCCAGTAGTATGGGACAGGGGTATGAGCAGTTCTTC.

This clonotype was observed a handful of times. The rearrangement uses TRBV10-3 and TRBJ1-2; D gene ambiguous. Germline loops: CDR1 ENHRY, CDR2 SYGVKD. The CDR3 is made up of 13 amino acids. Trimming took off 2 bases at V and 8 bases at J, with 12 bases between the two ends. The CDR3 DNA reads as TGTGCCATCAGTGAGCGGGGAGAGAAGGGCTACACCTTC. Its translation is CAISERGEKGYTF.

On this clonotype itself: Given a much more abundant clone one base away, this may be a read error. V is TRBV6-1 and J is TRBJ2-2; D unclear. CDR1 and CDR2 from the germline V gene are MNHNS and SASEGT. This CDR3 comprises 16 residues. This chain's CDR3 is CTSLERGLGNTGELFF. The CDR3 nucleotides read TGTACCAGCCTCGAGAGAGGTCTAGGGAACACCGGGGAGCTGTTTTTT.

There are a few counts of this clonotype. V and J are TRBV5-5 and TRBJ2-1; D perhaps matches TRBD2 (6 bases). The CDR3 runs 12 residues. CDR1 and CDR2 from the germline V gene are SGHKS and YYEKEE (reference sequence). The ends were cut back, 4 bases at V and 7 bases at J, with 9 bases in the middle. This chain's CDR3 is CASSPTRNEQFF. Written as DNA, the CDR3 is TGTGCCAGCAGCCCGACTAGGAATGAGCAGTTCTTC. The entire variable domain, with the rest obtained from reference TRBV5-5 and TRBJ2-1, is as follows: DAGVTQSPTHLIKTRGQQVTLRCSPISGHKSVSWYQQVLGQGPQFIFQYYEKEERGRGNFPDRFSARQFPNYSSELNVNALLLGDSALYLCASSPTRNEQFFGPGTRLTVL.

This clonotype occurred many times. V usage is TRBV6-6 and J usage is TRBJ2-2; D not certain. Germline CDR1 MNHNY, CDR2 SVGAGI (reference sequence). Trimming stripped 0 bases from V and 5 bases from J, with 7 bases between. There are 14 residues in the CDR3. This CDR3 reads CASSYSVETGELFF. CDR3 coding DNA: TGTGCCAGCAGTTACTCGGTGGAGACCGGGGAGCTGTTTTTT.

This clonotype was counted only a few times. The chain employs TRBV20-1 and TRBJ2-7, with 9 positions matching TRBD1. In germline, CDR1 is DFQATT, CDR2 SNEGSKA (reference sequence). The CDR3 is 13 amino acids. J lost 5 bases, V lost 6 bases, and 8 bases had no gene match. CDR3 sequence reads: CSAAGTGPNEQYF. The CDR3, as DNA: TGCAGTGCCGCCGGGACAGGGCCAAACGAGCAGTACTTC.

At least ten counts were recorded for this clonotype. The rearrangement joins TRBV28 to TRBJ2-1; either TRBD1 or TRBD2 may fit D (5 bases each). Per germline, CDR1 MDHEN and CDR2 SYDVKM. The CDR3 runs to 16 residues. V lost 5 bases, J lost 2 bases, and 16 bases lay in between. CDR3 in DNA: TGTGCCAGCAGTAACCTCGGGGCCAGCGCCTACAATGAGCAGTTCTTC. It translates to CASSNLGASAYNEQFF.

This clonotype was picked up a small number of times. The chain carries TRBV7-3 and TRBJ2-3; 9 positions agree with TRBD2. V gave up 2 bases and J gave up 1 base; unmatched junction bases: 10. This CDR3 has 18 amino acids. CDR1 is SGHTA, CDR2 FQGTGA, per germline. DNA of the CDR3: TGTGCCAGCAGCTTAGCGGGAGGGCCCCCCGACCGCACAGATACGCAGTATTTT. It codes for CASSLAGGPPDRTDTQYF.

In this sample, this clonotype turned up a few times. The chain joins TRBV20-1 to TRBJ2-1; D gene unclear. The CDR3 runs to 14 residues. From germline, CDR1 is DFQATT and CDR2 SNEGSKA (reference sequence). Between the trimmed V and J ends, which lost 6 bases and 6 bases, there was a span of 18 bases. CDR3 DNA: TGCAGTGCCCGCCGGGCGGCCCTGATCAATGAGCAGTTCTTC. This gives the protein CSARRAALINEQFF.

The V and J genes are TRBV29-1 and TRBJ2-5; TRBD1 matches 7 bases. The CDR3 is 14 residues long. Germline CDR1 is SQVTM and CDR2 is ANQGSEA. Trimming cost V 2 bases and J 4 bases; bases outside gene matches: 7. The CDR3 coding sequence is TGCAGCGTTGAAAGTGCAGGGGGACCAGAGACCCAGTACTTC. Translated, it gives CSVESAGGPETQYF.